This TCR beta chain was identified during a study of neurological immune-mediated disorders. Study background: The disease course was relapsing-remitting in roughly 30 and secondary progressive in about 9% of the 34 multiple sclerosis patients.

5'RACE with 10-nucleotide random UMIs generated the cDNA. From the 5' RACE reads, TCRdb called clonotypes with MiXCR, one entry per CDR3 protein. The table has 50,000 to 65,000 distinct CDR3 sequences, roughly 4% seen once. Study results and limitations: Subjects shared no identical expanded-clone CDR3 amino acid sequences, suggesting private TCR-beta repertoires in all groups.

2 million unsorted PBMCs were stored in RNAlater at -80 °C before RNA extraction. In its sample, this clonotype was seen many times. As yet, its antigen is unknown. The sequence derives from a man younger than 40 with multiple sclerosis. Material for sequencing was PBMCs.

The DNA for the CDR3 is TGCAGTGCTAGAGATTGGAGGGACAGGGCGAACTATGGCTACACCTTC. Encoded protein: CSARDWRDRANYGYTF. The chain recombines TRBV20-1 with TRBJ1-2, with TRBD1 matching over 9 bases. The V and J ends lost 0 bases and 2 bases, in that order; junction bases with no gene match: 7. Germline-derived CDR1 and CDR2 are DFQATT and SNEGSKA (reference sequence). The CDR3 contains 16 residues.